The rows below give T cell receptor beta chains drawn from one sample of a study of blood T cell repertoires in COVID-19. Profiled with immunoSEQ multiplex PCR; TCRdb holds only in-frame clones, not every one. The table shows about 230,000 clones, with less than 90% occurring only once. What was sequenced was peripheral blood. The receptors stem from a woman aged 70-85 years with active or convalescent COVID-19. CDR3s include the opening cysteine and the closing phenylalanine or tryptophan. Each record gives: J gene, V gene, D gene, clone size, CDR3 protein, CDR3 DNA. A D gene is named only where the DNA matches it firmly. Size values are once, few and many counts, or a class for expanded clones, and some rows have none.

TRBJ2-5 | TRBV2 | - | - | CASKGGETQYF | TGTGCCAGCAAGGGGGGGGAGACCCAGTACTTC
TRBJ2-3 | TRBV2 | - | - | CASSVGQGTDTQYF | TGTGCCAGCAGTGTGGGGCAGGGCACAGATACGCAGTATTTT
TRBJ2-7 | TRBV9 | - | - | CASSVGAREGYEQYF | TGTGCCAGCAGCGTAGGGGCCAGGGAAGGGTACGAGCAGTACTTC
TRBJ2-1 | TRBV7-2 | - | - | CASSSYYRNEQFF | TGTGCCAGCAGCTCCTATTACCGAAATGAGCAGTTCTTC
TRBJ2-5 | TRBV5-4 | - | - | CASSLDSAAGAQYF | TGTGCCAGCAGCCTTGACAGTGCCGCAGGGGCCCAGTACTTC
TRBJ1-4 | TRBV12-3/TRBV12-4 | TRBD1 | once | CASRKTGEKLFF | TGTGCCAGCAGAAAGACAGGGGAAAAACTGTTTTTT
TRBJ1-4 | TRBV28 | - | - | CASSLQGATNEKLFF | TGTGCCAGCAGTCTACAGGGTGCAACTAATGAAAAACTGTTTTTT
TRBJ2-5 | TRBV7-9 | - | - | CASSLGQPGRETQYF | TGTGCCAGCAGCTTGGGGCAGCCCGGGCGGGAGACCCAGTACTTC
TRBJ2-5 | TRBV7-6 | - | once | CASSLAASQETQYF | TGTGCCAGCAGCTTAGCGGCCAGCCAAGAGACCCAGTACTTC
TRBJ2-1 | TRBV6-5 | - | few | CASSYSGQAYNEQFF | TGTGCCAGCAGTTACTCGGGGCAAGCGTACAATGAGCAGTTCTTC
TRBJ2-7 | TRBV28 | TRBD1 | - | CASSPGGTASYEQYF | TGTGCCAGCAGTCCCGGTGGGACAGCTTCCTACGAGCAGTACTTC
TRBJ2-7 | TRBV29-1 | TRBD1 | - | CSASPRDRAYEQYF | TGCAGCGCGAGCCCACGGGACAGGGCCTACGAGCAGTACTTC
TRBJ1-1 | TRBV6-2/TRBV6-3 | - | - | CASTPPVNTEAFF | TGTGCCAGCACCCCTCCGGTAAACACTGAAGCTTTCTTT
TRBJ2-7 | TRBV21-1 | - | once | CASSNPGQGAYEQYF | TGTGCCAGCAGCAACCCCGGACAGGGAGCCTACGAGCAGTACTTC
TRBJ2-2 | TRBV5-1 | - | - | CASSLDSANTGELFF | TGCGCCAGCAGCTTGGACAGTGCGAACACCGGGGAGCTGTTTTTT
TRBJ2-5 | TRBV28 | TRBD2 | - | CASSPPGGQETQYF | TGTGCCAGCAGCCCCCCGGGGGGACAAGAGACCCAGTACTTC
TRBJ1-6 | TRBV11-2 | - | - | CASSFGTGSPSNNSPLHF | TGTGCCAGCAGCTTTGGTACCGGGTCCCCGAGCAATAATTCACCCCTCCACTTT
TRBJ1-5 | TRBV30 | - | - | CAWSVGAFEQPQHF | TGTGCCTGGAGTGTTGGAGCATTTGAGCAGCCCCAGCATTTT
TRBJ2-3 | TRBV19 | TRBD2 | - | CASTPAPAGPTDTQYF | TGTGCCAGTACCCCGGCTCCAGCGGGGCCCACAGATACGCAGTATTTT
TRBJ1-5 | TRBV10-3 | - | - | CAISESSDQPQHF | TGTGCCATCAGTGAGTCGTCGGATCAGCCCCAGCATTTT
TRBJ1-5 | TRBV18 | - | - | CASSPYEGGKGQPQHF | TGTGCCAGCTCACCCTACGAAGGGGGTAAGGGACAGCCCCAGCATTTT
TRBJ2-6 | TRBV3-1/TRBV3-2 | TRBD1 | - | CASSVQGAGANVLTF | TGTGCCAGCAGCGTACAGGGGGCCGGGGCCAACGTCCTGACTTTC
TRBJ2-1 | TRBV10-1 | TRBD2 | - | CASSDPERGSSYNEQFF | TGCGCCAGCAGTGACCCCGAGCGGGGCAGCTCCTACAATGAGCAGTTCTTC
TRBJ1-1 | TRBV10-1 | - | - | CASSELPVGQIAFF | TGCGCCAGCAGTGAGCTTCCCGTGGGACAAATTGCTTTCTTT
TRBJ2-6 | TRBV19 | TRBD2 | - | CASTGGSGANVLTF | TGTGCCAGTACGGGGGGTTCCGGGGCCAACGTCCTGACTTTC
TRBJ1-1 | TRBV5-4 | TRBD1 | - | CASRGGQGNTEAFF | TGTGCCAGCAGGGGGGGACAGGGGAACACTGAAGCTTTCTTT
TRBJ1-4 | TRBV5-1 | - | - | CASSLGFTATNEKLFF | TGCGCCAGCAGCTTGGGGTTTACTGCAACTAATGAAAAACTGTTTTTT
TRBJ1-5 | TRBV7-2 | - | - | CASSLQGHSNQPQHF | TGTGCCAGCAGCCTACAGGGACATAGCAATCAGCCCCAGCATTTT
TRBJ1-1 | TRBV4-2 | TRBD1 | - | CASSQRATGVNTEAFF | TGTGCCAGCAGCCAAAGGGCGACAGGGGTGAACACTGAAGCTTTCTTT
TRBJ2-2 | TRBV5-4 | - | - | CASSLGLKNTGELFF | TGTGCCAGCAGCTTGGGGCTGAAGAACACCGGGGAGCTGTTTTTT
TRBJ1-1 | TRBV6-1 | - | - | CASSKQMNTEAFF | TGTGCCAGTTCAAAACAGATGAACACTGAAGCTTTCTTT
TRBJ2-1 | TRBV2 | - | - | CASSGEGGLEQFF | TGTGCCAGCAGTGGAGAGGGGGGGCTTGAGCAGTTCTTC
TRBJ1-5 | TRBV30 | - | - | CAWSVGQTNQPQHF | TGTGCCTGGAGTGTAGGACAAACTAATCAGCCCCAGCATTTT
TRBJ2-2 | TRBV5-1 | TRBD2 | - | CASGRGVNTGELFF | TGCGCCAGCGGGAGGGGAGTTAACACCGGGGAGCTGTTTTTT
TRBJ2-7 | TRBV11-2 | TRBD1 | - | CASSRGQGHYEQYF | TGTGCCAGCAGTCGTGGACAGGGGCACTACGAGCAGTACTTC
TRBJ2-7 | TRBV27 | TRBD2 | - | CASSLSPPAPGGSYEQYF | TGTGCCAGCAGTTTATCTCCCCCCGCACCGGGGGGCTCCTACGAGCAGTACTTC
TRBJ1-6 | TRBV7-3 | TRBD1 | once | CASSRGQGVSPLHF | TGTGCCAGCAGCCGCGGACAGGGGGTTTCACCCCTCCACTTT